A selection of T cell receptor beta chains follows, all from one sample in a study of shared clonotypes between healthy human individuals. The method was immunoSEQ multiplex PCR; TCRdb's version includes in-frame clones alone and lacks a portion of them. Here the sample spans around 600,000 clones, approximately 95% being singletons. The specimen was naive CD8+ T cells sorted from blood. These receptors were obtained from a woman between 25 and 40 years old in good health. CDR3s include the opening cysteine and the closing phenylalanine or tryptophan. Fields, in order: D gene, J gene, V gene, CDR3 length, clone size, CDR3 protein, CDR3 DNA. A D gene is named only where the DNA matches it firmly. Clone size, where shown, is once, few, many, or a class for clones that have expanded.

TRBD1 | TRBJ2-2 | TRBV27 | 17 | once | CASSSLPGQGSTGELFF | TGTGCCAGCAGTTCTCTCCCGGGACAGGGGTCCACCGGGGAGCTGTTTTTT
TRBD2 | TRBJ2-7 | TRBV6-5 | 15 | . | CASSLGEGPLYEQYF | TGTGCCAGCAGTCTCGGGGAGGGGCCCCTTTACGAGCAGTACTTC
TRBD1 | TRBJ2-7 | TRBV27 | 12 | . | CASSLSGDREYF | TGTGCCAGCAGTTTATCGGGGGACAGGGAGTACTTC
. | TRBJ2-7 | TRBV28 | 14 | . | CASSLVYGGIEQYF | TGTGCCAGCAGTTTAGTGTATGGGGGAATCGAGCAGTACTTC
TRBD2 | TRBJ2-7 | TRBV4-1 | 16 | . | CASSHGPLAVSYEQYF | TGCGCCAGCAGCCACGGACCTCTAGCGGTATCCTACGAGCAGTACTTC
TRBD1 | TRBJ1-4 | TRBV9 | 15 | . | CASSSGGATNEKLFF | TGTGCCAGCAGCTCAGGGGGTGCAACTAATGAAAAACTGTTTTTT
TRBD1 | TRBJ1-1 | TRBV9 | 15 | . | CASSVPQGGSTEAFF | TGTGCCAGCAGCGTCCCACAGGGGGGGAGCACTGAAGCTTTCTTT
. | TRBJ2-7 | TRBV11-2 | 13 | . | CASSLGGPYEQYF | TGTGCCAGCAGTTTAGGGGGTCCCTACGAGCAGTACTTC
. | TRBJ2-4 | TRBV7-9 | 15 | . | CASSPVGQGVNIQYF | TGTGCCAGCAGCCCGGTCGGGCAGGGCGTAAACATTCAGTACTTC
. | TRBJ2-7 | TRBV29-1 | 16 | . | CSVRGGESDLSYEQYF | TGCAGCGTTCGGGGAGGAGAGTCTGATCTGTCCTACGAGCAGTACTTC
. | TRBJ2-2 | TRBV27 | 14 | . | CASSFFRGTGELFF | TGTGCCAGCAGTTTCTTCAGGGGCACCGGGGAGCTGTTTTTT
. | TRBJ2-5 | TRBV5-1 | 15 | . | CASSLDGPNPETQYF | TGCGCCAGCAGCTTGGACGGTCCCAACCCAGAGACCCAGTACTTC
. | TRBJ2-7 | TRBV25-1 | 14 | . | CASSDLSGYYEQYF | TGTGCCAGCAGTGATCTTTCGGGATACTACGAGCAGTACTTC
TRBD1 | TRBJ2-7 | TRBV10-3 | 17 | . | CAISESIVDRGLYEQYF | TGTGCCATCAGTGAGTCGATCGTAGACAGGGGGCTCTACGAGCAGTACTTC
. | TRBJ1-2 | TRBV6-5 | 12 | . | CASSWEGYGYTF | TGTGCCAGCAGTTGGGAGGGCTATGGCTACACCTTC
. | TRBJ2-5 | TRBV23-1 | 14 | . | CASSQFVLQETQYF | TGCGCCAGCAGTCAGTTCGTCCTCCAAGAGACCCAGTACTTC
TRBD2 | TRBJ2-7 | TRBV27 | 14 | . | CASSAGLAGNEQYF | TGTGCCAGCAGTGCCGGACTAGCGGGAAACGAGCAGTACTTC
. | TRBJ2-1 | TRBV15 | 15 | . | CATSRAGTLGNEQFF | TGTGCCACCAGCAGAGCCGGCACCCTCGGGAATGAGCAGTTCTTC